What follows are 20 T cell receptor beta chains derived from one specimen sequenced in a study of blood T cell repertoires in COVID-19. The method was immunoSEQ multiplex PCR; TCRdb's version includes in-frame clones alone and lacks a portion of them. The data hold about 190,000 clones, with 80% to 90% observed a single time. The sequenced sample was peripheral blood. These receptors originate from a woman over 75 with acute or convalescent COVID-19.

The gene calls are TRBV21-1 and TRBJ1-1; the table's D call, TRBD1, was not checked against the DNA. TRBV21-1 constitutes a pseudogene. This CDR3 has 17 amino acids. The CDR3 is CASSKNVISRTGHEAFF. The CDR3 DNA sequence: TGTGCCAGCAGCAAAAATGTGATCAGTCGGACAGGGCATGAAGCTTTCTTT.

This clone was seen a single time. The chain joins TRBV5-1 to TRBJ2-7; D ambiguous. V was cut by 4 bases and J by 6 bases, with 20 bases left in between. The CDR3 runs to 15 residues. CDR1 SGHRS and CDR2 YFSETQ come from the germline V gene. The CDR3 coding sequence is TGCGCCAGCAGCCATACCAAGAGCCAAATCGGCGAGCAGTACTTC. Encoded protein: CASSHTKSQIGEQYF.

This chain links TRBV14 with TRBJ2-3; 7 nucleotides align to TRBD2. CDR1 is SGHDN, CDR2 FVKESK, per germline. Losses at the gene ends were 4 bases for V and 0 bases for J; bases not matched to a gene: 4. The CDR3 has 15 amino acids. The CDR3 sequence: CASSLLATSTDTQYF. The DNA of the CDR3 is TGTGCCAGCAGCCTACTAGCGACTAGCACAGATACGCAGTATTTT.

The gene calls are TRBV10-1 and TRBJ2-7; the D gene is possibly TRBD1 (5 bases). V was clipped by 0 bases and J by 5 bases, with 17 bases between them. Germline-derived CDR1 and CDR2 are WNHNN and SYGVQD (reference sequence). The CDR3 totals 16 residues. The CDR3 spells CASSESTATVEDEQYF. As DNA, the CDR3 is TGCGCCAGCAGTGAGTCGACGGCGACAGTTGAGGACGAGCAGTACTTC.

Points on this clone: At one boundary the junction diverges from the germline segment, which might be a read error. This rearrangement joins TRBV28 to TRBJ1-4, with a possible D match to TRBD1 (5 bases). In germline, CDR1 is MDHEN, CDR2 SYDVKM. The CDR3 is 14 residues long. The CDR3 region has the DNA TGTGCCAGCAGACCAAATTCAGACTCAGGGTCCTTTGTTTTT. It encodes CASRPNSDSGSFVF.

The chain uses TRBV2 and TRBJ2-7; a weak D match, TRBD1 (7 bases). The CDR3 consists of 14 residues. Germline CDR1 reads SNHLY; CDR2 reads FYNNEI. V lost 4 bases and J lost 9, with 19 bases in between. The CDR3: CASSGAGGYPGQYF. DNA for the CDR3: TGTGCCAGCAGTGGGGCAGGGGGGTACCCGGGGCAGTACTTC.

The genes are TRBV27 and TRBJ2-7; D gene uncertain. The CDR3 covers 16 residues. CDR1 and CDR2 from the germline V gene are MNHEY and SMNVEV (reference sequence). Deletions cut 0 bases from V and 1 base from J, with 13 bases between. CDR3 region: CASSLSKTGISYEQYF. The CDR3 DNA is TGTGCCAGCAGTTTATCGAAAACGGGTATTTCCTACGAGCAGTACTTC.

V is TRBV5-1 and J is TRBJ2-1; 11 nucleotides align to TRBD1. The trim removed 0 bases at V and 2 bases at J, leaving 1 base unmatched. CDR3 length equals 16 residues. In germline, CDR1 is SGHRS, CDR2 YFSETQ. The CDR3 spells CASSLVGQGAYNEQFF. The CDR3 coding sequence is TGCGCCAGCAGCTTGGTGGGACAGGGGGCCTACAATGAGCAGTTCTTC.

The chain is built from TRBV24-1 and TRBJ2-1; TRBD2 agrees at 10 bases. Germline lookup yields CDR1 KGHDR and CDR2 SFDVKD. The CDR3 totals 15 residues. Germline trimming cut 7 bases from V and 0 bases from J; bases unmatched to any gene: 2. CDR3 in DNA: TGTGCCACCAGGGCTAGCGGGAGCTCCTACAATGAGCAGTTCTTC. It translates to CATRASGSSYNEQFF.

The chain links TRBV11-2 to TRBJ2-3; D call uncertain. The V end was cut by 3 bases, the J end by 5 bases, with 9 bases between. This CDR3 contains 13 residues. The germline V gene encodes CDR1 SGHAT and CDR2 FQNNGV. CDR3 DNA: TGTGCCAGCAGCTTCACTGTTCGAGATACGCAGTATTTT. Protein product: CASSFTVRDTQYF.

CDR3 in DNA: TGCGCCAGCAGCAGGAGGGCTAGCGGGAGCCCCGGGGAGCTGTTTTTT. Its translation is CASSRRASGSPGELFF. The rearrangement uses TRBV4-3 and TRBJ2-2, with TRBD2 matching over 10 bases. Trimming removed 5 bases from V and 6 bases from J; junction bases left unmatched: 9. CDR3 length: 16 residues. Germline-derived CDR1 and CDR2 are LGHNA and YSLEER.

The chain carries TRBV3-1 (or the pseudogene TRBV3-2) and TRBJ1-2, with D perhaps matching TRBD1 (6 bases). The germline V gene has CDR1 LGHDT and CDR2 YNNKEL (reference sequence). The CDR3 extends over 13 amino acids. Trimming removed 4 bases at V and 4 bases at J, with 10 bases between. CDR3 in amino acids: CASSPDSVYGYTF. The CDR3 DNA reads as TGTGCCAGCAGCCCGGACAGTGTCTATGGCTACACCTTC.

This chain uses TRBV7-2 with TRBJ1-1; TRBD1 is a possible D gene (5 bases). CDR3 length: 15 residues. Germline lookup yields CDR1 SGHTA and CDR2 FQGNSA. Trimming took 1 base from V and 2 from J, leaving 11 bases between them. The CDR3 coding sequence is TGTGCCAGCAGCTTAGTGGGGGGGGTTAACACTGAAGCTTTCTTT. It codes for CASSLVGGVNTEAFF.

The rearrangement links TRBV5-1 to TRBJ2-3; 10 nucleotides line up with TRBD2. V was clipped by 1 base and J by 5 bases; unmatched bases: 1. The CDR3 totals 14 residues. CDR1 SGHRS and CDR2 YFSETQ come from the germline V gene. The CDR3 nucleotides are TGCGCCAGCAGCTTGAGCGGGAGGGAAGATACGCAGTATTTT. Encoded protein: CASSLSGREDTQYF.

This clone was seen more than once but under ten times. The V gene is TRBV3-1 (or the pseudogene TRBV3-2), the J gene TRBJ1-2, with a weak D call TRBD1 (5 bases). The CDR3 spans 15 residues. With 3 bases removed from V and 8 bases from J, the gap between germline ends came to 19 bases. Germline assignment: CDR1 LGHDT and CDR2 YNNKEL (reference sequence). In DNA form, the CDR3 reads TGTGCCAGCAGCCAGTCCGGGGCCCAAGCGGGAGGCTACACCTTC. The encoded protein is CASSQSGAQAGGYTF.

This sequence joins TRBV19 and TRBJ1-5; D ambiguous. V lost 2 bases and J lost 4, with 9 bases in between. The CDR3 extends over 14 amino acids. Per germline, CDR1 LNHDA and CDR2 SQIVND (reference sequence). The CDR3 DNA reads as TGTGCCAGTAGTATAATTTCCAAAAATCAGCCCCAGCATTTT. Translated: CASSIISKNQPQHF.

V usage is TRBV2 and J usage is TRBJ2-3; D remains ambiguous. V lost 0 bases and J lost 11, with 15 bases in between. The length of the CDR3 is 14 residues. Germline V gives CDR1 SNHLY, CDR2 FYNNEI. The CDR3 loop reads CASSEAWPPFMQYF. In DNA form, the CDR3 reads TGTGCCAGCAGTGAAGCGTGGCCGCCTTTTATGCAGTATTTT.

The rearrangement uses TRBV29-1 and TRBJ2-1, with D maybe TRBD1 (6 bases). The CDR3 length is 12 residues. Germline CDR1 SQVTM, CDR2 ANQGSEA. Trimming cost V 3 bases and J 9 bases, with 12 bases left between them. CDR3 DNA sequence: TGCAGCGTTGATAGGTGGGGGCGTGAGCAGTTCTTC. Its protein product is CSVDRWGREQFF.

The chain joins TRBV7-2 to TRBJ1-4; TRBD1 matches at 10 bases. The CDR3 loop spans 14 amino acids. After removal of 5 bases from V and 6 bases from J, the junction contained 3 bases not matched to a gene. The germline gives CDR1 SGHTA, CDR2 FQGNSA. CDR3 nucleotides: TGTGCCAGCAGCCTGGACAGGGGGTATGAAAAACTGTTTTTT. This encodes CASSLDRGYEKLFF.

J is TRBJ2-5 and V is TRBV29-1, with D maybe TRBD1 (6 bases). This CDR3 has 15 amino acids. In germline, CDR1 is SQVTM, CDR2 ANQGSEA. Trimming pared 5 bases from V and 5 bases from J, leaving 21 bases between. The CDR3 DNA follows: TGCAGCGTTATCTATTGGGTGACAGGTGGGGAGACCCAGTACTTC. It codes for CSVIYWVTGGETQYF.